This TCR beta chain was identified during a study of blood T cell repertoires in COVID-19. Study-level background: Donors in the United States, Italy and Spain gave samples during acute or convalescent COVID-19. T cells, B-cell-depleted T cells, or PBMCs supplied cDNA or gDNA.

Per the original methods: Cell counts per sample came from amplifying reference gene primers. TCRdb's table, derived via immunoSEQ multiplex PCR, lists solely in-frame clones and lacks some. The V and J calls and clone size come from that table; D and trimming were worked out from the DNA. The sample yields under 70,000 clones, more than 80% seen once. Material for sequencing was peripheral blood. This TCR was sampled from an elderly man with acute or convalescent COVID-19.

The DNA for the CDR3 is TGCGCCAGCAGCCAAGGGGGCAGGGGTTTAGAGACCCAGTACTTC. As protein: CASSQGGRGLETQYF. V is TRBV4-1 and J is TRBJ2-5, with D possibly TRBD1 on 6 matching bases. This CDR3 is built from 15 residues. V was trimmed by 1 base and J by 4 bases, leaving 13 bases between them. Germline-derived CDR1 and CDR2 are MGHRA and YSYEKL.